This is a list of T cell receptor beta chains from one sample in a study of blood T cell repertoires in COVID-19. Here immunoSEQ multiplex PCR was the method, and the copy in TCRdb shows in-frame clones only, minus some. This repertoire shows fewer than 200,000 clones, 92% found once; its top ten account for more than 4.5%. Input material: peripheral blood. These receptor sequences come from a man under 40 with COVID-19, enrolled during active disease. Each CDR3 is given with its conserved first and last residue. D genes are given only for firm matches. Expanded clones get a size class; other rows say once, few or many, or leave the size out.

>TRBV19|TRBJ2-1|.|.
CASSAGARSYNEQFF
TGTGCCAGTAGTGCAGGGGCCCGCTCCTACAATGAGCAGTTCTTC
>TRBV24-1|TRBJ2-2|.|.
CATSDGLGELFF
TGTGCCACCAGTGATGGGCTCGGGGAGCTGTTTTTT
>TRBV10-3|TRBJ1-3|once|TRBD1
CATDREPGNTIYF
TGTGCCACAGACAGGGAACCTGGAAACACCATATATTTT
>TRBV25-1|TRBJ1-6|.|TRBD1
CASIPPGQNSPLHF
TGTGCCAGCATTCCTCCGGGACAGAATTCACCCCTCCACTTT
>TRBV6-1|TRBJ2-7|.|TRBD2
CASSEGDYRYEQYF
TGTGCCAGCAGTGAGGGGGACTACAGATACGAGCAGTACTTC
>TRBV7-8|TRBJ1-4|.|.
CASSPREGRVEKLFF
TGTGCCAGCAGCCCCCGGGAGGGGCGGGTTGAAAAACTGTTTTTT
>TRBV29-1|TRBJ1-1|.|.
CSVEDPGGGAFF
TGCAGCGTTGAGGATCCGGGAGGGGGGGCTTTCTTT
>TRBV2|TRBJ1-1|.|.
CASSDWGGSVAFF
TGTGCCAGCAGTGATTGGGGGGGGAGTGTAGCTTTCTTT
>TRBV21-1|TRBJ2-1|.|.
CASSKGGRQGTDNEQFF
TGTGCCAGCAGCAAAGGGGGCCGACAGGGGACGGACAATGAGCAGTTCTTC
>TRBV18|TRBJ1-1|.|.
CASSPRVNTEAFF
TGTGCCAGCTCCCCCCGGGTGAACACTGAAGCTTTCTTT
>TRBV6-5|TRBJ2-1|.|TRBD1
CASSTGTGAYNEQFF
TGTGCCAGCAGTACCGGGACAGGGGCATACAATGAGCAGTTCTTC
>TRBV7-2|TRBJ1-2|.|TRBD1
CASSPRAGGNYGYTF
TGTGCCAGCAGCCCTCGGGCAGGGGGTAACTATGGCTACACCTTC
>TRBV24-1|TRBJ2-1|once|TRBD1
CATSGLPGQGYRNEQFF
TGTGCCACCAGTGGCCTTCCGGGACAGGGATACCGGAATGAGCAGTTCTTC
>TRBV24-1|TRBJ2-2|.|.
CATSDLLGEPNTGELFF
TGTGCCACCAGTGATTTGCTGGGAGAGCCTAACACCGGGGAGCTGTTTTTT
>TRBV5-1|TRBJ1-2|.|.
CASSPPGGTGLDNYGYTF
TGCGCCAGCAGTCCACCGGGGGGCACAGGGCTCGATAACTATGGCTACACCTTC
>TRBV4-2|TRBJ2-7|few|.
CASSQENDRGYEQYF
TGTGCCAGCAGCCAAGAAAATGATAGGGGCTACGAGCAGTACTTC
>TRBV18|TRBJ2-3|few|TRBD2
CASSSGLAGLLGGQYF
TGTGCCAGCTCTTCTGGACTAGCGGGGCTCCTCGGAGGGCAGTATTTT
>TRBV9|TRBJ2-2|.|.
CASSLRQAVGELFF
TGTGCCAGCAGCCTCAGACAGGCAGTGGGGGAGCTGTTTTTT